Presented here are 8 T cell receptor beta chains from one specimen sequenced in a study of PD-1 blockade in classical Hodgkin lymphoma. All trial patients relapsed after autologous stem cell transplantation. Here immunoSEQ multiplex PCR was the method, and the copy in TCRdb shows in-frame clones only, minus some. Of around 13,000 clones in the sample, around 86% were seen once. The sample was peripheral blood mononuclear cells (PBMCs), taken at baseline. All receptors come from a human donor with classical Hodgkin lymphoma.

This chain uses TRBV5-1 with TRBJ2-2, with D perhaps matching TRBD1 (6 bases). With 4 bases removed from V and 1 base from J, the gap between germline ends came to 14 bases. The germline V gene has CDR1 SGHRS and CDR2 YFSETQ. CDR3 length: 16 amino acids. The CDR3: CASSRTGQRNTGELFF. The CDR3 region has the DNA TGCGCCAGCAGCCGGACGGGACAAAGGAACACCGGGGAGCTGTTTTTT.

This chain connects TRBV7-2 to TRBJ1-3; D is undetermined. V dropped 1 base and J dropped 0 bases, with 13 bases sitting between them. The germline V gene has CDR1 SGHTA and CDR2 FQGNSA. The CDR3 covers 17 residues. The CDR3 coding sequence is TGTGCCAGCAGCTTAGAGTTTTGGCGGAACTCTGGAAACACCATATATTTT. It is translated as CASSLEFWRNSGNTIYF. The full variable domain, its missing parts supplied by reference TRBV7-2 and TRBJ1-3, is GAGVSQSPSNKVTEKGKDVELRCDPISGHTALYWYRQSLGQGLEFLIYFQGNSAPDKSGLPSDRFSAERTGGSVSTLTIQRTQQEDSAVYLCASSLEFWRNSGNTIYFGEGSWLTVV.

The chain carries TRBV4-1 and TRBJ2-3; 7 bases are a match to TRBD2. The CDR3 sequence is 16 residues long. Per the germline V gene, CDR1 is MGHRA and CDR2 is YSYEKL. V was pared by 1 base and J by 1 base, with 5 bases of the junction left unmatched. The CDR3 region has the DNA TGCGCCAGCAGCCAAGGTTGGCTAGCGGGCACAGATACGCAGTATTTT. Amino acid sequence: CASSQGWLAGTDTQYF.

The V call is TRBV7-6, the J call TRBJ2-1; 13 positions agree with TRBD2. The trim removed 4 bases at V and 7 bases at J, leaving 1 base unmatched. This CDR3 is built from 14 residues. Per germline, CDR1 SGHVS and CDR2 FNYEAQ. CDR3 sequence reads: CASSWTSGGNEQFF. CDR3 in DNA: TGTGCCAGCAGCTGGACTAGCGGGGGAAATGAGCAGTTCTTC.

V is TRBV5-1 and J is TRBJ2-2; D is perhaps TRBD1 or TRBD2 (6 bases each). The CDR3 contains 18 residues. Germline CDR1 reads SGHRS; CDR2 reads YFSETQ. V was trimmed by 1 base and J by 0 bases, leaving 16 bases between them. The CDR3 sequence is CASSLRGTTTSNTGELFF. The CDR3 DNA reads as TGCGCCAGCAGCTTGCGCGGGACAACCACATCGAACACCGGGGAGCTGTTTTTT.

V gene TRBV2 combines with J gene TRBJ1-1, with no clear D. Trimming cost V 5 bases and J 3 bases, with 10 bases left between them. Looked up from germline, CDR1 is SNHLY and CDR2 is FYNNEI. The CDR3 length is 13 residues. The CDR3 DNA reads TGTGCCAGCAGTTCGGACGGGGACACTGAAGCTTTCTTT. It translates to CASSSDGDTEAFF. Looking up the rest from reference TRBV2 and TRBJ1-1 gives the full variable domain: EPEVTQTPSHQVTQMGQEVILRCVPISNHLYFYWYRQILGQKVEFLVSFYNNEISEKSEIFDDQFSVERPDGSNFTLKIRSTKLEDSAMYFCASSSDGDTEAFFGQGTRLTVV.

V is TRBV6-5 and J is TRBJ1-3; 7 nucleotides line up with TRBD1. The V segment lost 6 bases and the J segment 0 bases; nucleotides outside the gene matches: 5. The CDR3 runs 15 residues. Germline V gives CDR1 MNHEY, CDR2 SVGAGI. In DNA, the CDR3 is TGTGCCAGCAGCGCGGGACAGAGCTCTGGAAACACCATATATTTT. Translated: CASSAGQSSGNTIYF.

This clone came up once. CDR3 sequence: CASSLGASGSLGTDTQYF. As DNA, the CDR3 is TGTGCCAGCAGCTTGGGGGCTAGCGGGAGTTTGGGAACAGATACGCAGTATTTT. This sequence joins TRBV5-4 and TRBJ2-3; 10 bases agree with TRBD2. CDR1 is SGHNT, CDR2 YYREEE, per germline (reference sequence). With V trimmed by 0 bases and J by 3 bases, 10 bases remained unmatched. This CDR3 is 18 amino acids long. Filled out from reference TRBV5-4 and TRBJ2-3, the complete variable domain reads ETGVTQSPTHLIKTRGQQVTLRCSSQSGHNTVSWYQQALGQGPQFIFQYYREEENGRGNFPPRFSGLQFPNYSSELNVNALELDDSALYLCASSLGASGSLGTDTQYFGPGTRLTVL.